This entry is about one T cell receptor (beta chain). What it recognizes is unknown. Using immunoSEQ multiplex PCR, the repertoire was profiled, and TCRdb retains in-frame clones only, with some absent. The table shows about 38,000 clones, with 90% to 95% occurring only once. Specified time point: recipient sample about 28 days before transplant, after cytoreduction. Samples: about 28 days before transplant, then days 30, 100 and 180 after. These data come from a study of T cell clonotyping in hematopoietic cell transplantation. General study findings and limits: Recipient TCR diversity dropped after transplant; expanded clonotypes rose from day 30 to 180. At the given depth, recipient repertoires were over 95% de novo clonotypes.

The germline V gene has CDR1 LNHDA and CDR2 SQIVND (reference sequence). Trimming removed 2 bases from V and 1 base from J, with 11 bases in between. This CDR3 is built from 16 residues. The material sequenced was peripheral blood mononuclear cells, taken before stem cell transplant. This chain joins TRBV19 and TRBJ2-2; a possible D gene is TRBD1 (6 bases). This receptor was identified in a man aged 40-49 years with chronic myeloid leukemia. Some clones in this sample may be carry-over from other donors' samples. The CDR3, as DNA: TGTGCCAGTAGTATAAAGAGCAGGGGGAACACCGGGGAGCTGTTTTTT. This gives the protein CASSIKSRGNTGELFF.